This T cell receptor beta chain was sequenced during a study of liver allograft versus peripheral blood T cells (TCRdb year 2020). Background for the entire study: In liver transplant recipients, the study looked at T cell receptor repertoires in the peripheral blood and set them against the repertoires found within the transplanted livers.

This sample was sequenced with an Illumina MiSeq. TCRdb reanalyzed the raw reads on its own, using fastp at Q25 for trimming and MiXCR for clone calling, and kept in-frame beta chains. Entries are consolidated by CDR3 protein sequence, retaining the most common genes and DNA. This sample lists over 15,000 distinct CDR3 sequences; roughly 21% were detected once. The ten most abundant clones make up 12% of the sample. This clonotype was recorded many times. Its antigen remains unidentified. Nothing much larger sits one base from this clone, and base qualities are not available. Summary of the overall study and its limitations: According to the report, the T cell receptor repertoires detected in peripheral blood were different from the repertoires found inside liver allografts.

The CDR3 starts with the cysteine, ends with the phenylalanine, and has 13 residues. The CDR3 DNA has 39 bases and is translated from base 1. In the germline V gene (reference sequence), CDR1 corresponds to LNHDA and CDR2 to SQIVND. Deletion took 5 bases off V and 9 bases off J, with a span of 15 bases between the germline ends. The origin of this receptor is a human patient who had a liver transplant. Where a transplant has occurred, the graft donor may have supplied some of the T cells. This chain joins TRBV19 to TRBJ2-3; confidence is insufficient to name the D gene. Read as DNA, the sequence is TGTGCCAGTAGTTTCCTAGAGAGGCAGACGCAGTATTTT. Protein translation: CASSFLERQTQYF.